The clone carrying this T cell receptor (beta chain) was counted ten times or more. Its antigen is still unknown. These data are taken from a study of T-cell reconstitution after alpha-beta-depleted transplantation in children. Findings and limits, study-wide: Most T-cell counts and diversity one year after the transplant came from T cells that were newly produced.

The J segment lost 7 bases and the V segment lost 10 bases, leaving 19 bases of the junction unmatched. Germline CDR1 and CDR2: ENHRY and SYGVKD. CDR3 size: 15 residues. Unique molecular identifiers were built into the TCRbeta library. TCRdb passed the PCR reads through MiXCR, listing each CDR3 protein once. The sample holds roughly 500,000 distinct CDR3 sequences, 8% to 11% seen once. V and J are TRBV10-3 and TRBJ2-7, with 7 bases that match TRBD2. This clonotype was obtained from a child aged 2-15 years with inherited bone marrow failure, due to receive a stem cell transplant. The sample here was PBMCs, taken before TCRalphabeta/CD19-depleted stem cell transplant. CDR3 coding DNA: TGTGCCACCCGCCTAACTAGCGACGGCCTCTGGGAGCAGTACTTC. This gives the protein CATRLTSDGLWEQYF.